This record concerns one TCR beta chain sequence. Donors gave approximately 9.9 milliliters of peripheral blood apiece. No fewer than 5 micrograms of total RNA were isolated from every sample. The data stem from a study of blood T cells in healthy people across ages. Looking at the study overall: Per two T cells, about one barcoded beta molecule was captured through template switching.

The germline CDR1 and CDR2 sequences are DFQATT and SNEGSKA (reference sequence). The CDR3 is 15 amino acids. The V end lost 0 bases, the J end lost 4 bases, and 15 bases lay between the germline ends. PCR was performed a second time for about 7 to 12 cycles using a sample-barcoded 5' primer and a J-beta primer mix. From the 5' RACE reads, TCRdb called clonotypes with MiXCR, one entry per CDR3 protein. Altogether around 990,000 distinct CDR3 sequences are present, approximately 25% being singletons, with the ten largest covering around 0.75%. This sample was also put to use in a study of T cells of mothers and their children. That source reports: The effect of thymic selection on TCR recombination output is similar between related and unrelated pairs.

The sequence was collected from a girl aged 2-10 years in good health. V gene TRBV20-1 combines with J gene TRBJ1-2; no clear D. Source material: blood. The CDR3 DNA reads as TGCAGTGCTAGAGAAGGGTTCTCCCTGGTCTATGGCTACACCTTC. Protein sequence: CSAREGFSLVYGYTF.